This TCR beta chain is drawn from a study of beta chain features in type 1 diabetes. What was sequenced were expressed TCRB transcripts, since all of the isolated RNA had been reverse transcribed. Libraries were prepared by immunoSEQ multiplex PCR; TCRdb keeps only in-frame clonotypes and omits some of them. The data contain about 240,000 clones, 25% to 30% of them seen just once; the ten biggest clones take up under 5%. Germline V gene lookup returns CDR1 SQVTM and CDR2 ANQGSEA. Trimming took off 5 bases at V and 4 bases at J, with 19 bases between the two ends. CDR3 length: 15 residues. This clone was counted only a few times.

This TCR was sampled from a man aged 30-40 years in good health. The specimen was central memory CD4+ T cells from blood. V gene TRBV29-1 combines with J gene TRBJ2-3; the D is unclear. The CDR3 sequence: CSVFLARQVADTQYF. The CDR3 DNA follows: TGCAGCGTTTTTTTGGCGCGTCAGGTCGCAGATACGCAGTATTTT.